Listed here is a single TCR beta chain. Its antigen remains unidentified. Base quality data are lacking; no much larger clone is found one base away. The CDR3 runs 17 amino acids, cysteine and phenylalanine included. The only DNA kept is the CDR3, 51 bases in frame from the first base. The CDR3 regions of human TCRbeta chains were subjected to immunosequencing. From the authors' description of their analysis: Repertoire TCRs were checked for matches against a reference library of SARS-CoV-2-specific TCRs that had been generated using the MIRA antigen-specificity platform. Breadth was defined as the fraction of unique TCRs that were SARS-CoV-2-associated, and depth was defined as the fraction of total T cells that were SARS-CoV-2-associated. Using the MIRA data, every spike-specific TCR was mapped to the spike region that the TCR reacted to and assigned to either a CD4 or a CD8 class. Log10-transformed breadth and depth values were compared by one-way ANOVA with Sidak's multiple comparisons tests. The table was pulled from immuneACCESS by TCRdb, which kept in-frame rearrangements only. Such tables lose some clones; where checked, under half of the loss comes from unresolved V genes, and the rest has no known cause. V, J and clone size are those of that table, while D and trimming were read from the DNA. The sample has roughly 51,000 clones on record, 65% to 90% of them singletons. The ten largest make up 6.5% to 8.5% of the sample.

The time point tag for this specimen amounts to: about 28 days (+/-7) after the second vaccine dose. AZD1222 recipients whose second dose came at about 4 weeks and those whose second dose came at about 12 weeks were combined into one group, since spike-specific TCR depth and breadth did not differ between the two schedules. Samples from vaccinated people were obtained from the UK trials COV001 and COV002, which included a single-blind randomized controlled phase 2/3 trial of AZD1222 (ChAdOx1 nCoV-19) in healthy adults. For TCRbeta chain sequencing, PBMC samples were collected from trial participants at day 0 and at day 28 after the second dose. The sample originates from a study of T cell responses to AZD1222 COVID-19 vaccine (TCRdb year 2021). With respect to the entire study: TCR sequencing covered roughly 230 trial participants: some 210 given two doses of AZD1222 and approximately 25 given two doses of MenACWY control vaccine. Trial participants were enrolled by age into subgroups of 18-55, 56-69 and 70-plus years, and 148, 28 and 57 TCR-sequenced participants, respectively, were included in these subgroups.

Overall results and qualifications from the work: Nearly half of unique spike-specific TCRs reportedly recognized epitopes outside regions mutated in the B.1.351 and B.1.1.7 variants. The whole spike protein was spanned by vaccine-associated CD4 TCRs, and dominant responses were seen in regions 160-218 and 743-854. Most participants were white British and females outnumbered males, and the authors suggested that clonal diversity may have been underestimated. Only five to seven AZD1222 recipients were SARS-CoV-2 seropositive at baseline, limiting conclusions about previously exposed vaccinees. After two AZD1222 doses, spike-specific TCR breadth and depth were significantly higher than at day 0 and than in MenACWY recipients. No day 14 peak-response samples were available, so repertoires were characterized only after the peak T cell response. The 56-69-year group was small, and its depth increase did not reach significance, likely because of low power.

This receptor was taken from an adult who received the AZD1222 COVID-19 vaccine. The source material was peripheral blood, sampled 28 days after the second AZD1222 dose. The chain couples TRBV21-1 to TRBJ1-5; no DNA check was done on the table's D call, TRBD1. TRBV21-1 constitutes a pseudogene. Read as DNA, the sequence is TGTGCCAGCACTGAATTAACCCGGGACAGGGATGTGCGACCCCAGCATTTT. Translated, this is CASTELTRDRDVRPQHF.